Following are 28 T cell receptor beta chains from one sample sequenced in a study of CD8+CD57+ T cells in acquired aplastic anemia. Template material for TCR beta VDJ and CDR3 profiling consisted of genomic DNA. TCRdb reprocessed the reads via MiXCR and lists one record per CDR3 protein. This repertoire shows some 180,000 distinct CDR3 sequences, about half found once; its top ten account for approximately 2.9%. Sequenced sample: sorted CD4+, CD8+, or CD8+CD57+ T cells (not recorded which) from PBMCs. The receptors originated from a human donor in good health.

The chain employs TRBV20-1 and TRBJ1-6, with D perhaps TRBD1 (5 bases). Germline-derived CDR1 and CDR2 are DFQATT and SNEGSKA (reference sequence). V was clipped by 0 bases and J by 10 bases, with 13 bases between them. CDR3 length: 14 residues. CDR3 protein: CSARDRKGTSPLHF. CDR3 nucleotides: TGCAGTGCTAGAGATCGGAAAGGGACCTCACCCCTCCACTTT.

In its sample, this clonotype was seen a few times. The chain links TRBV6-5 to TRBJ2-6; 10 bases map to TRBD1. There are 18 residues in the CDR3. Germline values: CDR1 MNHEY, CDR2 SVGAGI. Losses at the gene ends were 1 base for V and 2 bases for J; bases not matched to a gene: 5. The CDR3: CASSYWSGTGAGANVLTF. The DNA for the CDR3 is TGTGCCAGCAGTTACTGGTCCGGGACAGGGGCTGGGGCCAACGTCCTGACTTTC.

In its sample, this clonotype was seen many times. The chain is built from TRBV9 and TRBJ1-6; no firm D call. V was trimmed by 0 bases and J by 10 bases, leaving 8 bases between them. Germline CDR1 and CDR2: SGDLS and YYNGEE. The CDR3 loop spans 13 amino acids. Here the CDR3 DNA reads TGTGCCAGCAGCGTAGTCGGGGTATCACCCCTCCACTTT. Translation: CASSVVGVSPLHF.

The chain uses TRBV2 and TRBJ1-1; weak D call: TRBD1 (6 bases). Trimming cost V 10 bases and J 8 bases, with 17 bases left between them. The CDR3 consists of 12 residues. Germline V gene lookup returns CDR1 SNHLY and CDR2 FYNNEI. CDR3 region: CATKGEGREAFF. The CDR3 nucleotides read TGTGCCACCAAGGGGGAGGGCAGAGAAGCTTTCTTT.

This clonotype was counted a few times. This sequence joins TRBV10-1 and TRBJ1-2; D might be TRBD1 (5 bases). V was cut by 6 bases and J by 7 bases, with 24 bases left in between. The germline V gene encodes CDR1 WNHNN and CDR2 SYGVQD (reference sequence). This CDR3 has 16 amino acids. CDR3 residues: CASRPGRECEYRGYTF. In nucleotides, the CDR3 is TGCGCCAGCAGACCGGGACGCGAGTGTGAGTATCGTGGCTACACCTTC.

The gene calls are TRBV24-1 and TRBJ2-3; D may be TRBD2 (6 bases). V was trimmed by 5 bases and J by 1 base, leaving 9 bases between them. The CDR3 covers 14 residues. Germline V gives CDR1 KGHDR, CDR2 SFDVKD. CDR3 sequence: CATSVTGGTDTQYF. The CDR3 region has the DNA TGTGCCACCAGTGTAACGGGAGGCACAGATACGCAGTATTTT.

This clonotype appeared many times. The genes are TRBV6-6 and TRBJ1-2, with D perhaps matching TRBD1 (5 bases). The CDR3 runs 15 residues. V was cut by 0 bases and J by 7 bases, with 15 bases left in between. Germline-derived CDR1 and CDR2 are MNHNY and SVGAGI (reference sequence). This CDR3 reads CASSYSGQGIPGYTF. The DNA for the CDR3 is TGTGCCAGCAGTTACTCAGGGCAGGGCATACCTGGCTACACCTTC.

The rearrangement links TRBV5-1 to TRBJ2-1; 10 bases are shared with TRBD2. The germline gives CDR1 SGHRS, CDR2 YFSETQ. J gave up 7 bases and V 2 bases, and 6 bases lay outside the gene matches. This CDR3 contains 15 residues. The CDR3 DNA follows: TGCGCCAGCAGCTTAAGCGGGGGGGCCTGGAATGAGCAGTTCTTC. Protein sequence: CASSLSGGAWNEQFF.

This clonotype showed up many times. This rearrangement joins TRBV20-1 to TRBJ1-2; D is uncertain. The CDR3 length is 12 residues. V was cut by 2 bases and J by 3 bases, with 7 bases left in between. The germline V gene encodes CDR1 DFQATT and CDR2 SNEGSKA (reference sequence). The CDR3 is CSARPVDYGYTF. The DNA for the CDR3 is TGCAGTGCTAGACCCGTAGACTATGGCTACACCTTC.

The rearrangement uses TRBV24-1 and TRBJ1-5; TRBD1 matches at 8 bases. The CDR3 has 16 residues. Germline values: CDR1 KGHDR, CDR2 SFDVKD. V dropped 3 bases and J dropped 7; count of bases not matched to a gene: 10. DNA for the CDR3: TGTGCCACCAGTGATCCGACAGGGGAGCTCGGGCAGCCCCAGCATTTT. Amino acid sequence: CATSDPTGELGQPQHF.

At least ten counts were recorded for this clonotype. The chain combines TRBV7-8 with TRBJ2-1, with 12 nucleotides matching TRBD2. The CDR3 sequence is 15 residues long. Germline V gene sequence: CDR1 SGHVS, CDR2 FQNEAQ. After removal of 5 bases from V and 6 bases from J, the junction contained 5 bases not matched to a gene. CDR3 nucleotide sequence: TGTGCCAGCAGCCCCCCACTAGCGGGAGGCAATGAGCAGTTCTTC. Amino acid sequence: CASSPPLAGGNEQFF.

The sample holds many counts of this clonotype. J is TRBJ2-3 and V is TRBV7-6, with 7 bases lining up with TRBD1. In germline, CDR1 is SGHVS, CDR2 FNYEAQ. The CDR3 covers 16 residues. V lost 5 bases and J lost 0; bases outside the gene matches: 8. CDR3 in DNA: TGTGCCAGCAGCGGACGGGACAGAGCTAGCACAGATACGCAGTATTTT. It specifies CASSGRDRASTDTQYF.

This clonotype has a count of ten or more. The chain carries TRBV20-1 and TRBJ2-3, with 7 positions matching TRBD2. The germline CDR1 and CDR2 sequences are DFQATT and SNEGSKA (reference sequence). Unmatched junction bases numbered 7, after V lost 3 bases and J lost 4 bases. The CDR3 spans 14 residues. CDR3 residues: CSARASLAADTQYF. The CDR3 DNA reads TGCAGTGCTAGGGCCTCCCTAGCGGCAGATACGCAGTATTTT.

This clonotype showed up many times. The chain recombines TRBV7-2 with TRBJ2-1; possibly TRBD2 for D (6 bases). CDR1 and CDR2 from the germline V gene are SGHTA and FQGNSA. There are 17 residues in the CDR3. V gave up 0 bases and J gave up 7 bases, with 19 bases separating them. CDR3 in DNA: TGTGCCAGCAGCTTAGCGACCAGCGCCGGGAGTTGGAATGAGCAGTTCTTC. It codes for CASSLATSAGSWNEQFF.

V and J are TRBV5-1 and TRBJ2-7; perhaps TRBD2 as D (5 bases). Germline V gives CDR1 SGHRS, CDR2 YFSETQ. Trimming took off 0 bases at V and 3 bases at J, with 13 bases between the two ends. This CDR3 contains 15 residues. The CDR3 DNA follows: TGCGCCAGCAGCTTGGCCCACGTCGGGATCTACGAGCAGTACTTC. Its protein is CASSLAHVGIYEQYF.

The genes are TRBV20-1 and TRBJ2-7, with a tentative D call TRBD2 (6 bases). Germline lookup yields CDR1 DFQATT and CDR2 SNEGSKA (reference sequence). The CDR3 totals 14 residues. V lost 5 bases, J lost 2 bases, and 16 bases lay in between. DNA of the CDR3: TGCAGTGCTCCACCAATTGGGACTCCCTACGAGCAGTACTTC. This gives the protein CSAPPIGTPYEQYF.

The sample holds many counts of this clonotype. The rearrangement joins TRBV2 to TRBJ1-4, with a weak D call TRBD1 (5 bases). V shed 6 bases and J shed 0 bases, with 14 bases lying between them. Germline V CDR1 and CDR2: SNHLY, FYNNEI. This CDR3 region has 16 residues. The CDR3 bases are TGTGCCAGCAGCCGACAGCTCTTAACAACTAATGAAAAACTGTTTTTT. It yields the protein CASSRQLLTTNEKLFF. The full variable domain, completed using reference TRBV2 and TRBJ1-4, is EPEVTQTPSHQVTQMGQEVILRCVPISNHLYFYWYRQILGQKVEFLVSFYNNEISEKSEIFDDQFSVERPDGSNFTLKIRSTKLEDSAMYFCASSRQLLTTNEKLFFGSGTQLSVL.

This clonotype has ten or more counts. The chain has TRBV4-1 and TRBJ2-2; a weak D match, TRBD2 (6 bases). CDR1 is MGHRA, CDR2 YSYEKL, per germline. CDR3 length equals 14 residues. Between the trimmed V and J ends, which lost 7 bases and 6 bases, there was a span of 15 bases. The CDR3 region is CASTGVGVPGELFF. The CDR3 nucleotides read TGCGCCAGCACGGGGGTGGGAGTTCCCGGGGAGCTGTTTTTT.

The chain carries TRBV27 and TRBJ2-1, with D tentatively TRBD2 (5 bases). Trimming pared 2 bases from V and 0 bases from J, leaving 14 bases between. The CDR3 totals 17 residues. The germline V gene encodes CDR1 MNHEY and CDR2 SMNVEV (reference sequence). CDR3 nucleotides: TGTGCCAGCAGTTTAGCGGGCAGGCCGGGCTCCTACAATGAGCAGTTCTTC. Its translation is CASSLAGRPGSYNEQFF.

In this sample, this clonotype turned up a few times. J is TRBJ1-2 and V is TRBV19; 11 bases are a match to TRBD1. Germline lookup yields CDR1 LNHDA and CDR2 SQIVND (reference sequence). With 4 bases clipped from V and 1 base from J, the junction kept 5 bases outside the gene matches. The CDR3 runs to 16 residues. The CDR3 nucleotides read TGTGCCAGTAGTACTCCGGGACAGGGGGTTAACTATGGCTACACCTTC. Its translation: CASSTPGQGVNYGYTF.

By share of the sample, this clonotype is medium-sized. V and J are TRBV10-2 and TRBJ1-4; TRBD1 is a possible D gene (5 bases). This CDR3 has 14 amino acids. Per the germline V gene, CDR1 is WSHSY and CDR2 is SAAADI. The V and J ends lost 4 bases and 5 bases respectively, with 11 bases between them. This chain's CDR3 is CASSVGRLNEKLFF. The CDR3 DNA sequence: TGCGCCAGCAGTGTGGGACGGCTGAATGAAAAACTGTTTTTT.

This clonotype was seen ten or more times. The CDR3 spells CASSIGLDSSSYEQYF. The CDR3 bases are TGTGCCAGCAGCATAGGACTAGACTCAAGCTCCTACGAGCAGTACTTC. The chain carries TRBV9 and TRBJ2-7; 7 bases align to TRBD2. This CDR3 has 16 amino acids. The germline V gene encodes CDR1 SGDLS and CDR2 YYNGEE. The V and J ends lost 4 bases and 0 bases, in that order; junction bases with no gene match: 10.

Only one count was recorded for this clonotype. This rearrangement joins TRBV9 to TRBJ2-2; D is possibly TRBD1 (7 bases). Trimming cost V 4 bases and J 6 bases, with 25 bases left between them. The germline V gene has CDR1 SGDLS and CDR2 YYNGEE. The CDR3 loop spans 18 amino acids. The CDR3 sequence is CASSSRDRYPWGAGELFF. The CDR3 DNA reads as TGTGCCAGCAGCTCCCGGGACAGATACCCTTGGGGGGCCGGGGAGCTGTTTTTT. The full variable domain, completed using reference TRBV9 and TRBJ2-2, is DSGVTQTPKHLITATGQRVTLRCSPRSGDLSVYWYQQSLDQGLQFLIQYYNGEERAKGNILERFSAQQFPDLHSELNLSSLELGDSALYFCASSSRDRYPWGAGELFFGEGSRLTVL.

DNA of the CDR3: TGTGCCAGCAGCAAATGGACAAGGGGCGCGTCGCATGGCTACACCTTC. Protein product: CASSKWTRGASHGYTF. The genes are TRBV2 and TRBJ1-2, with D maybe TRBD1 (5 bases). V shed 6 bases and J shed 6 bases, with 23 bases lying between them. The CDR3 spans 16 residues. Per the germline V gene, CDR1 is SNHLY and CDR2 is FYNNEI.

The chain employs TRBV29-1 and TRBJ1-2; the D gene is possibly TRBD1 (5 bases). Trimming left V 6 bases short and J 6 bases short, with 8 bases between. CDR1 and CDR2 from the germline V gene are SQVTM and ANQGSEA. The CDR3 is made up of 10 amino acids. CDR3 sequence reads: CSVDSNGYTF. As DNA, the CDR3 is TGCAGCGTCGACAGTAATGGCTACACCTTC.

Sample share makes this clonotype medium-sized. The gene calls are TRBV10-3 and TRBJ2-7; D remains unclear. The CDR3 spans 14 residues. Germline-derived CDR1 and CDR2 are ENHRY and SYGVKD. Trimming left V 7 bases short and J 0 bases short, with 13 bases between. CDR3 residues: CAITDGANSYEQYF. The CDR3 DNA follows: TGTGCCATCACTGACGGAGCGAACTCCTACGAGCAGTACTTC.

V usage is TRBV29-1 and J usage is TRBJ2-5; D is possibly TRBD2 (6 bases). Trimming took 4 bases from V and 0 from J, leaving 9 bases between them. This CDR3 comprises 13 residues. CDR1 is SQVTM, CDR2 ANQGSEA, per germline. The CDR3 protein is CSVAGLNQETQYF. CDR3 bases: TGCAGCGTTGCAGGACTAAACCAAGAGACCCAGTACTTC.

Of note for this clonotype: A single base separates this from a much larger clone, so it may be a read error. V usage is TRBV11-1 and J usage is TRBJ2-1; 10 bases align to TRBD1. The CDR3 has 21 amino acids. CDR1 is SGHAT and CDR2 is FQDESV in the germline V gene (reference sequence). CDR3 protein: CASSLRNQILIDRGLIDEQLF. CDR3 nucleotide sequence: TGTGCCAGCAGCTTACGAAATCAAATCTTAATTGACAGGGGGCTCATCGATGAGCAGCTCTTC.